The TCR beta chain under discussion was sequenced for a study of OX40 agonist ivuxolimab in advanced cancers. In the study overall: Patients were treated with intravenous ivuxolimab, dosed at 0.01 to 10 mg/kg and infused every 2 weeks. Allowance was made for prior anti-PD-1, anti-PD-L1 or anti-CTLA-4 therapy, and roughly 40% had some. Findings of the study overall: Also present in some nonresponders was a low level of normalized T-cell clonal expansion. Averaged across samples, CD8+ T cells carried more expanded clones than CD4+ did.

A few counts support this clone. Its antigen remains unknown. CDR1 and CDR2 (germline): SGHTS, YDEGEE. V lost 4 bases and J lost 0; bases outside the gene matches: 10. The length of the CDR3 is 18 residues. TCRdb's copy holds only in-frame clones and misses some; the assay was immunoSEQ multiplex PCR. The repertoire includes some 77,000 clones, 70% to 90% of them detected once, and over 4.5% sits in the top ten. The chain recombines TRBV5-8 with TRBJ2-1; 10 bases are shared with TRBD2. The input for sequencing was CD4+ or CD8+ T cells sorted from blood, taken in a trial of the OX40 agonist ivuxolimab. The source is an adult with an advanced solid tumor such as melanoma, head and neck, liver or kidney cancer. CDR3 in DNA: TGTGCCAGCAGCAACACGGGACTAGCGACGAGCTCCTACAATGAGCAGTTCTTC. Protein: CASSNTGLATSSYNEQFF.